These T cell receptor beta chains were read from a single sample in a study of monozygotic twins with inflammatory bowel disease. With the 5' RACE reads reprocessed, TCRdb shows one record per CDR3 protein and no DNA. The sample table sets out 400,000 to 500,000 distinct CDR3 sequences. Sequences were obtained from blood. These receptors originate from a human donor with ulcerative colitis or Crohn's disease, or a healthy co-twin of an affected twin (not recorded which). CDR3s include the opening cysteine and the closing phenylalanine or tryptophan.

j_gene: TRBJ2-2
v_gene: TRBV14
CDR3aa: CASRHDSGSRGGELFF

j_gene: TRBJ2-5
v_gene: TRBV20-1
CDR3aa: CSAREGLAPVQNNF

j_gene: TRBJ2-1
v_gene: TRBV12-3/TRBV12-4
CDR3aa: CASSLYTGLTYNEQFF

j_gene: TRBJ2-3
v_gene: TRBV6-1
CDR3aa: CASRQGSHTDTQYF

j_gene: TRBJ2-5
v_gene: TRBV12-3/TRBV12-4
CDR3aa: CASRRQVKETQYF

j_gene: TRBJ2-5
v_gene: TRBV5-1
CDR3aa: CASRTGGGETQYF

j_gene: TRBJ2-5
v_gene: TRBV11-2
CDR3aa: CASSPDRGLNAVRQETQYF

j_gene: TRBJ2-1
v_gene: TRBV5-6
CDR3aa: CASSRPGIPYNEQFF

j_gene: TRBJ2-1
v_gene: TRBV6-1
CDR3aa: CASSGVAAVGNEQFF

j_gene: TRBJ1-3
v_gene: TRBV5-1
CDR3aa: CASSTGRNTIYF

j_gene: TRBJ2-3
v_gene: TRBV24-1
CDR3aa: CATSDFDPPDTQYF

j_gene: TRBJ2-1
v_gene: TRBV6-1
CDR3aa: CASIRGGGAGNEQFF

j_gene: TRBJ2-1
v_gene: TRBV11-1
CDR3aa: CASSLRLAGGPFYGNEQFF

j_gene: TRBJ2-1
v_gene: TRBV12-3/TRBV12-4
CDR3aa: CASSPRRAVYNEQFF

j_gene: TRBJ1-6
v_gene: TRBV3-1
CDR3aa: CASSQVSAASPLHF

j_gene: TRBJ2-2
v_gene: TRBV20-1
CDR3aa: CSASRDVGANTGELFF

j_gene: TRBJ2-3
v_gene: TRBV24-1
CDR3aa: CATSDGVGAIDTQYF

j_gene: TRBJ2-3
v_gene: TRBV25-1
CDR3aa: CASSERAIAGAWTDTQYF

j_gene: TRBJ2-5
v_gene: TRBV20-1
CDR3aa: CRGVGGIETQYF

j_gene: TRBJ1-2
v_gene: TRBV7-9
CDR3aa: CASSRDTYGYTF

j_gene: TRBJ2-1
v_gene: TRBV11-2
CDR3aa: CASSPYLAGGHNEQFF

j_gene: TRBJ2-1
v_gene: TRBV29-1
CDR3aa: CSVEAVAYNEQFF

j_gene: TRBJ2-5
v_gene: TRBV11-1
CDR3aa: CASSLGRKQETQYF

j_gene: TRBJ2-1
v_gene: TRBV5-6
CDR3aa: CASSLEGVAYNEQFF

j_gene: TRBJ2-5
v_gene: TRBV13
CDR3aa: CASSRGLTGAETQYF

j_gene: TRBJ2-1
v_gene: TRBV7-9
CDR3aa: CASRPGLVNEQFF

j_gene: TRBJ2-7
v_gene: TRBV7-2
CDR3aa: CASSLVRGGSYEQYF

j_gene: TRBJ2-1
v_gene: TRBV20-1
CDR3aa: CSARGGAAAYNEQFF

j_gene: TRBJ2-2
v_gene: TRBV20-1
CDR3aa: CSALKLPGELFF

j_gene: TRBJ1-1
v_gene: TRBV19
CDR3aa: CASSWSLGNTEAFF

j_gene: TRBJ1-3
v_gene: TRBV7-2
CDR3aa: CASSLVATGGSGNTIYF

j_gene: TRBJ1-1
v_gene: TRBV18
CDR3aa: CASSPFGMSLGDHREAFF

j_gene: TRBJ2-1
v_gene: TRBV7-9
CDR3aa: CASSLPAGAVDEQFF

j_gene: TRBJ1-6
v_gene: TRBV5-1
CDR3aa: CASSLAGQGHNSPLHF

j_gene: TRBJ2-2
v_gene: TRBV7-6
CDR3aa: CASSPTSTSHTGELFF

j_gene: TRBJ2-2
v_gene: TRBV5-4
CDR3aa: CASSPVSGGVNTGELFF